This TCR beta chain is drawn from a study of cytomegalovirus exposure and HLA in healthy donors. Study results and limitations: Owing to their indistinguishability, certain V segments, notably TRBV6-2 and TRBV6-3, were excluded. A later analysis associated 16,951 TCR beta sequences with HLA alleles at a 0.05 false discovery rate. Altogether, 150 to 200 TCR beta chains were recorded as cytomegalovirus-associated. In a later analysis, across HLA loci, associated TCR counts were highest for DRB1, lowest for HLA-C.

CDR1 is MNHEY, CDR2 SMNVEV, per germline (reference sequence). This CDR3 is 12 amino acids long. V was trimmed by 6 bases and J by 5 bases, leaving 7 bases between them. PCR used 60 Vbeta primers and 13 Jbeta primers. Only in-frame clones appear in the TCRdb table, and some are missing; sequencing was by immunoSEQ multiplex PCR. This table has about 100,000 clones, about four fifths appearing once. With regard to this clone: Its specificity is not known.

This chain links TRBV27 with TRBJ1-4; D unresolved. Material: PBMCs. The TCR was taken from a young man in good health and CMV-seronegative. CDR3 protein: CASRQMNEKLFF. The CDR3 DNA is TGTGCCAGCAGGCAGATGAATGAAAAACTGTTTTTT.